These 6 T cell receptor beta chains came from one sample sequenced in a study of cytomegalovirus exposure and HLA in healthy donors. Researchers ran the PCR with 60 Vbeta and 13 Jbeta primers. Assay: immunoSEQ multiplex PCR; the TCRdb copy retains only in-frame clones and omits some. The sample has more than 95,000 clones, about three quarters seen once. Source material: PBMCs. Every receptor here comes from a woman in her forties in good health and CMV-seropositive.

The rearrangement uses TRBV28 and TRBJ2-1, with TRBD2 matching 10 bases. Trimming at V came to 2 bases and at J to 1 base, leaving 2 bases not matched to a gene. Looked up from germline, CDR1 is MDHEN and CDR2 is SYDVKM. This CDR3 comprises 16 residues. This CDR3 reads CASSLVTSGSYNEQFF. CDR3 sequence (DNA): TGTGCCAGCAGTTTAGTGACTAGCGGGTCCTACAATGAGCAGTTCTTC.

The V call is TRBV28, the J call TRBJ1-2, with 7 bases fitting TRBD1. V trimming: 7 bases; J trimming: 1 base; junction bases outside the gene matches: 9. This CDR3 has 15 amino acids. Germline-derived CDR1 and CDR2 are MDHEN and SYDVKM. CDR3 coding DNA: TGTGCCAGCACCCGATTTCAGGGGGGTAACTATGGCTACACCTTC. Translated, it gives CASTRFQGGNYGYTF.

The CDR3 reads CASSLPGSSYNEQFF. CDR3 sequence (DNA): TGTGCCAGCAGCTTACCCGGGAGCTCCTACAATGAGCAGTTCTTC. This chain connects TRBV7-9 to TRBJ2-1; tentatively, D is TRBD2 (6 bases). Trimming pared 2 bases from V and 0 bases from J, leaving 8 bases between. Germline assignment: CDR1 SEHNR and CDR2 FQNEAQ (reference sequence). There are 15 residues in the CDR3. Using reference TRBV7-9 and TRBJ2-1 for the parts outside the CDR3, the full variable domain is DTGVSQNPRHKITKRGQNVTFRCDPISEHNRLYWYRQTLGQGPEFLTYFQNEAQLEKSRLLSDRFSAERPKGSFSTLEIQRTEQGDSAMYLCASSLPGSSYNEQFFGPGTRLTVL.

V is TRBV6-5 and J is TRBJ2-5; TRBD2 might be the D (5 bases). The CDR3 totals 15 residues. Trimming took 2 bases from V and 5 from J, leaving 15 bases between them. Germline-derived CDR1 and CDR2 are MNHEY and SVGAGI. CDR3 nucleotides: TGTGCCAGCAGTTACGTAGGTCTAGCTGTGGAGACCCAGTACTTC. Translating gives CASSYVGLAVETQYF.

This clone was picked up a small number of times. The chain links TRBV6-1 to TRBJ2-1; 14 bases align to TRBD2. Germline V gene sequence: CDR1 MNHNS, CDR2 SASEGT. J lost 1 base, V lost 4 bases, and 0 bases had no gene match. The CDR3 loop spans 16 amino acids. The CDR3 DNA sequence: TGTGCCAGCAGTGGACTAGCGGGGGGGTCCTACAATGAGCAGTTCTTC. It is translated as CASSGLAGGSYNEQFF.

CDR3 residues: CASSLSGAYEQYF. In DNA, the CDR3 is TGTGCCAGCAGCTTATCGGGGGCCTACGAGCAGTACTTC. The J gene is TRBJ2-7, the V gene TRBV7-2; TRBD2 might be the D (6 bases). V dropped 2 bases and J dropped 2 bases, with 7 bases sitting between them. CDR1 is SGHTA, CDR2 FQGNSA, per germline. CDR3 size: 13 residues.